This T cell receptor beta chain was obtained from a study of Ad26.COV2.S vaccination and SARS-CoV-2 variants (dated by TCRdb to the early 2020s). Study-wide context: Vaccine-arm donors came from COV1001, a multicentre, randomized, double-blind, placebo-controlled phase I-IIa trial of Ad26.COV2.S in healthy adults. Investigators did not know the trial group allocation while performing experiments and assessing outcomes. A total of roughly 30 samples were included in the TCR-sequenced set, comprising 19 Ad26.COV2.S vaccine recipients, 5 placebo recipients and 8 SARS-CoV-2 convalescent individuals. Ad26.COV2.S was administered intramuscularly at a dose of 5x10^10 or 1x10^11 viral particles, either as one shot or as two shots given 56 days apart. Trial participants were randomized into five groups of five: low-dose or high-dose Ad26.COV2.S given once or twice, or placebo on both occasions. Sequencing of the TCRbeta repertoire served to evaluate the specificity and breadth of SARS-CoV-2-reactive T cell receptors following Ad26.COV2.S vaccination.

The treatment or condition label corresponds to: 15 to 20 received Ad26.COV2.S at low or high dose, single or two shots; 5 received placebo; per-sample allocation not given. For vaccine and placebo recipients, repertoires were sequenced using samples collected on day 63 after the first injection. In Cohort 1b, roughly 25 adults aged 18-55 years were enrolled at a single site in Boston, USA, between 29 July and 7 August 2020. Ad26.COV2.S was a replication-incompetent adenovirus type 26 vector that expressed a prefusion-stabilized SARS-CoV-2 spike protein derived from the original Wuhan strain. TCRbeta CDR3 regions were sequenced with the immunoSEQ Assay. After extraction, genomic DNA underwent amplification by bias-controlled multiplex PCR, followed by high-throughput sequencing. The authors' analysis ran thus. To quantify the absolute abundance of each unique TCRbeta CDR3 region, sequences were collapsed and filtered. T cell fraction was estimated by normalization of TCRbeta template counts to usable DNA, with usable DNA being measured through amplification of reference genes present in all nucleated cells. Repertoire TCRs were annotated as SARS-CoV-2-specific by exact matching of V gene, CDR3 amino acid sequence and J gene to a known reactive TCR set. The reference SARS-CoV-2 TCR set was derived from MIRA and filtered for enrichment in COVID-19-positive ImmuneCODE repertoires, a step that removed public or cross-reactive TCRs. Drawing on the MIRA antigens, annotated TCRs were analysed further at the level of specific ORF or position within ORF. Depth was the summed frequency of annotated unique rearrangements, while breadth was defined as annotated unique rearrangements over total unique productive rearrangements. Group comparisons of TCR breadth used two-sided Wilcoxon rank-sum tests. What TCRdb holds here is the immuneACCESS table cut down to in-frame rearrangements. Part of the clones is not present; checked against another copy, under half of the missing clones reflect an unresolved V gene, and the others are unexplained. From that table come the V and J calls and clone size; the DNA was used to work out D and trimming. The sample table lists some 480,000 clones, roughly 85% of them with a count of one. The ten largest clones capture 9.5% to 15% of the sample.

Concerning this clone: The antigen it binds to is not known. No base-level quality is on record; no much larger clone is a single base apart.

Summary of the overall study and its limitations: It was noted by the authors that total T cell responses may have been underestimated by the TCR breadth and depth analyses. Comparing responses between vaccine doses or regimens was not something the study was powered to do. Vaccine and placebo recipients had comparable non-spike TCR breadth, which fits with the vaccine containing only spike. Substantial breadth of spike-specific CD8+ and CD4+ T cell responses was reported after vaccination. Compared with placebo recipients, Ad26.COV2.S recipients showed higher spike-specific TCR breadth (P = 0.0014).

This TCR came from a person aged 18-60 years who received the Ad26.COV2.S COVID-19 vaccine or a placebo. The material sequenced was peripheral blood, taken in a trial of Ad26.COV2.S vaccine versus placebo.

Read as DNA, the sequence is TGTGCCAGTAGTGTGGGGGCTGGGGCCAACGTCCTGACTTTC. This encodes CASSVGAGANVLTF. Here the chain combines TRBV19 and TRBJ2-6; the D element could tentatively be TRBD1 or TRBD2, as 5 bases agree for each. The germline V gene encodes CDR1 LNHDA and CDR2 SQIVND (reference sequence). The CDR3 runs 14 residues from the cysteine to the phenylalanine. The read is trimmed to its CDR3 DNA, 42 bases read in frame from base 1. The germline ends are 7 bases apart after V is trimmed by 5 bases and J by 2 bases.